One sample yielded the 27 T cell receptor beta chains listed below, sequenced in a study of CD8 T cells in Susac syndrome. Reverse transcription of roughly 0.45 to 1 ug RNA was carried out with random hexamers. TCRdb re-called the immunoSEQ multiplex PCR reads with MiXCR, one entry per CDR3 protein. The sample yields tens of thousands of distinct CDR3 sequences, around 94% seen once. The material sequenced was CD8+ T cells from PBMCs. The receptors derive from a human donor with Susac syndrome.

V is TRBV28 and J is TRBJ2-1, with D tentatively TRBD2 (6 bases). CDR3 length equals 15 residues. With 5 bases removed from V and 5 bases from J, the gap between germline ends came to 16 bases. Germline loops: CDR1 MDHEN, CDR2 SYDVKM. CDR3 in amino acids: CASSPHWEVDNEQFF. The DNA for the CDR3 is TGTGCCAGCAGTCCCCACTGGGAGGTCGACAATGAGCAGTTCTTC. Variable domain in full (rest from reference TRBV28 and TRBJ2-1): DVKVTQSSRYLVKRTGEKVFLECVQDMDHENMFWYRQDPGLGLRLIYFSYDVKMKEKGDIPEGYSVSREKKERFSLILESASTNQTSMYLCASSPHWEVDNEQFFGPGTRLTVL.

This clonotype was recorded only once. V and J are TRBV6-5 and TRBJ1-2; TRBD1 agrees at 7 bases. Trimming took 6 bases from V and 3 from J; bases not matched to a gene: 4. CDR3 length equals 13 residues. Looked up from germline, CDR1 is MNHEY and CDR2 is SVGAGI. CDR3 region: CASSKTGYYGYTF. CDR3 nucleotides: TGTGCCAGCAGCAAGACAGGGTACTATGGCTACACCTTC.

The CDR3 protein is CASSDRGSTDTQYF. The CDR3 nucleotides read TGTGCCAGCAGTGACAGGGGAAGCACAGATACGCAGTATTTT. The J gene is TRBJ2-3, the V gene TRBV6-4; possible D gene TRBD1, 5 bases. This CDR3 has 14 amino acids. Deletions cut 2 bases from V and 0 bases from J, with 6 bases between. Germline CDR1 MRHNA, CDR2 SNTAGT.

J is TRBJ2-7 and V is TRBV20-1; D not resolved. The ends were cut back, 1 base at V and 5 bases at J, with 18 bases in the middle. Germline loops: CDR1 DFQATT, CDR2 SNEGSKA (reference sequence). CDR3 length: 15 amino acids. The CDR3 protein is CSARVRSVRPDEQYF. CDR3 coding DNA: TGCAGTGCTAGAGTTAGATCCGTGAGGCCCGACGAGCAGTACTTC.

The chain uses TRBV30 and TRBJ2-1; TRBD2 agrees at 7 bases. The CDR3 sequence is 14 residues long. Looked up from germline, CDR1 is GTSNPN and CDR2 is SVGIG (reference sequence). V shed 2 bases, J shed 6 bases, and the junction held 7 bases outside the gene matches. CDR3 residues: CAWSSLSGINEQFF. CDR3 DNA sequence: TGTGCCTGGAGTTCCCTGAGCGGGATCAATGAGCAGTTCTTC.

The V gene is TRBV19, the J gene TRBJ1-5, with D possibly matching TRBD1 (6 bases). The CDR3 consists of 13 residues. Germline CDR1 LNHDA, CDR2 SQIVND (reference sequence). With 3 bases removed from V and 7 bases from J, the gap between germline ends came to 10 bases. Written as DNA, the CDR3 is TGTGCCAGTAGTATTGTGGGGGCGCAGCCCCAGCATTTT. It translates to CASSIVGAQPQHF.

The rearrangement joins TRBV27 to TRBJ1-2; maybe TRBD1 (6 bases). This CDR3 is built from 15 residues. Germline CDR1 MNHEY, CDR2 SMNVEV (reference sequence). Trimming cost V 5 bases and J 3 bases, with 16 bases left between them. The CDR3 DNA reads TGTGCCAGCAGTCCATCCTGGGGGCGGCACTATGGCTACACCTTC. Its protein is CASSPSWGRHYGYTF.

The CDR3 reads CASSGQSPTTNYGYTF. The DNA of the CDR3 is TGTGCCAGCAGCGGACAGAGCCCAACCACTAACTATGGCTACACCTTC. The rearrangement uses TRBV9 and TRBJ1-2; possible D gene TRBD1, 5 bases. Trimming cost V 3 bases and J 0 bases, with 15 bases left between them. The CDR3 consists of 16 residues. The V gene's germline CDR1 is SGDLS and CDR2 YYNGEE.

The chain is built from TRBV7-9 and TRBJ2-6; tentative D call: TRBD1 (5 bases). The CDR3 is made up of 14 amino acids. Germline V gene lookup returns CDR1 SEHNR and CDR2 FQNEAQ (reference sequence). With 9 bases removed from V and 2 bases from J, the gap between germline ends came to 11 bases. CDR3 sequence: CARPQGPGANVLTF. Here the CDR3 DNA reads TGTGCCAGACCGCAGGGCCCTGGGGCCAACGTCCTGACTTTC.

The chain carries TRBV11-2 and TRBJ2-7; TRBD2 aligns across 7 bases. CDR1 and CDR2 (germline): SGHAT, FQNNGV. This CDR3 is 15 amino acids long. V dropped 4 bases and J dropped 2; count of bases not matched to a gene: 8. CDR3 amino acids: CASSSVPGGAYEQYF. The CDR3 DNA reads TGTGCCAGCAGCTCCGTCCCGGGGGGTGCCTACGAGCAGTACTTC.

The J gene is TRBJ1-3, the V gene TRBV3-1; the D gene is possibly TRBD1 (5 bases). The CDR3 spans 15 residues. Germline V CDR1 and CDR2: LGHDT, YNNKEL (reference sequence). V lost 7 bases to trimming and J lost 0 bases, with 13 bases between them. CDR3 DNA: TGTGCCAGCAAGGAAGGGGCTTACTCTGGAAACACCATATATTTT. This translates into CASKEGAYSGNTIYF. Filled out from reference TRBV3-1 and TRBJ1-3, the complete variable domain reads DTAVSQTPKYLVTQMGNDKSIKCEQNLGHDTMYWYKQDSKKFLKIMFSYNNKELIINETVPNRFSPKSPDKAHLNLHINSLELGDSAVYFCASKEGAYSGNTIYFGEGSWLTVV.

The chain carries TRBV30 and TRBJ1-2, with D uncertain. CDR1 is GTSNPN and CDR2 is SVGIG in the germline V gene (reference sequence). This CDR3 has 13 residues. Trimming removed 0 bases from V and 8 bases from J, with 13 bases in between. The CDR3 is CAWSVRVGHGYTF. Here the CDR3 DNA reads TGTGCCTGGAGTGTTCGAGTAGGGCACGGCTACACCTTC. The variable domain in full, completed from reference TRBV30 and TRBJ1-2, reads SQTIHQWPATLVQPVGSPLSLECTVEGTSNPNLYWYRQAAGRGLQLLFYSVGIGQISSEVPQNLSASRPQDRQFILSSKKLLLSDSGFYLCAWSVRVGHGYTFGSGTRLTVV.

This rearrangement joins TRBV11-2 to TRBJ2-5, with D unresolved. The last part of the DNA fits TRBJ2-1 better; the J call may be wrong. Germline loops: CDR1 SGHAT, CDR2 FQNNGV. This CDR3 contains 11 residues. The CDR3 region is CASSKPGPQFF. The CDR3 DNA sequence: TGTGCCAGCAGCAAACCCGGGCCCCAGTTCTTC.

The rearrangement links TRBV7-9 to TRBJ1-2, with 7 nucleotides matching TRBD1. CDR1 is SEHNR and CDR2 is FQNEAQ in the germline V gene (reference sequence). This CDR3 spans 14 amino acids. With V trimmed by 5 bases and J by 4 bases, 7 bases remained unmatched. CDR3 residues: CASSPRDRLYGYTF. The CDR3 DNA sequence: TGTGCCAGCAGCCCGCGGGACAGACTCTATGGCTACACCTTC. Supplemented by reference TRBV7-9 and TRBJ1-2, the full variable domain reads DTGVSQNPRHKITKRGQNVTFRCDPISEHNRLYWYRQTLGQGPEFLTYFQNEAQLEKSRLLSDRFSAERPKGSFSTLEIQRTEQGDSAMYLCASSPRDRLYGYTFGSGTRLTVV.

The chain uses TRBV13 and TRBJ2-5; D not certain. The germline gives CDR1 PRHDT, CDR2 FYEKMQ (reference sequence). The CDR3 contains 13 residues. V lost 0 bases to trimming and J lost 5 bases, with 7 bases between them. CDR3 region: CASSLGFPETQYF. The CDR3 coding sequence is TGTGCCAGCAGCTTAGGGTTTCCGGAGACCCAGTACTTC.

The chain uses TRBV19 and TRBJ1-5; D is perhaps TRBD1 (6 bases). V shed 7 bases and J shed 7 bases, with 14 bases lying between them. Germline V gene data show CDR1 as LNHDA and CDR2 as SQIVND (reference sequence). The CDR3 runs 13 residues. The CDR3: CASTKGGQQPQHF. CDR3 in DNA: TGTGCCAGTACCAAAGGGGGACAACAGCCCCAGCATTTT.

This clonotype was seen just once. The chain couples TRBV20-1 to TRBJ1-1; no reliable D call. CDR1 and CDR2 from the germline V gene are DFQATT and SNEGSKA (reference sequence). The CDR3 consists of 14 residues. With 3 bases removed from V and 2 bases from J, the gap between germline ends came to 13 bases. CDR3 sequence (DNA): TGCAGTGCTAGTCATGCGGGGAGAAACACTGAAGCTTTCTTT. Its protein is CSASHAGRNTEAFF.

V and J are TRBV5-4 and TRBJ2-5; TRBD2 might be the D (6 bases). The CDR3 contains 14 residues. Germline lookup yields CDR1 SGHNT and CDR2 YYREEE (reference sequence). With 3 bases removed from V and 0 bases from J, the gap between germline ends came to 9 bases. This CDR3 reads CASSSEGYQETQYF. The CDR3 coding sequence is TGTGCCAGCAGCTCGGAGGGGTACCAAGAGACCCAGTACTTC. Based on the CDR3 plus reference TRBV5-4 and TRBJ2-5, the full variable domain is ETGVTQSPTHLIKTRGQQVTLRCSSQSGHNTVSWYQQALGQGPQFIFQYYREEENGRGNFPPRFSGLQFPNYSSELNVNALELDDSALYLCASSSEGYQETQYFGPGTRLLVL.

The rearrangement joins TRBV7-2 to TRBJ2-5; TRBD2 matches at 12 bases. The germline gives CDR1 SGHTA, CDR2 FQGNSA. The V segment lost 3 bases and the J segment 2 bases; nucleotides outside the gene matches: 10. The CDR3 is made up of 18 amino acids. CDR3 nucleotide sequence: TGTGCCAGCAGCTTGAGACTAGCGGGGGAAGTGCGTCAAGAGACCCAGTACTTC. Residues: CASSLRLAGEVRQETQYF.

The chain recombines TRBV7-2 with TRBJ2-1; TRBD1 agrees at 8 bases. Germline CDR1 and CDR2: SGHTA and FQGNSA. V trimming: 5 bases; J trimming: 8 bases; junction bases outside the gene matches: 8. The CDR3 is 14 amino acids. CDR3 DNA sequence: TGTGCCAGCAGCCCAGGACAGGGAGACTATGAGCAGTTCTTC. It yields the protein CASSPGQGDYEQFF.

This clonotype was observed a single time. The J gene is TRBJ2-7, the V gene TRBV27; D call uncertain. Trimming took off 5 bases at V and 2 bases at J, with 13 bases between the two ends. The CDR3 is 14 amino acids. Per germline, CDR1 MNHEY and CDR2 SMNVEV (reference sequence). The CDR3 coding sequence is TGTGCCAGCAGTATTAACGGACCTGCCTACGAGCAGTACTTC. Translating gives CASSINGPAYEQYF.

This clonotype has a handful of counts. This rearrangement joins TRBV5-1 to TRBJ2-7, with no clear D. V gave up 0 bases and J gave up 4 bases, with 8 bases separating them. Per the germline V gene, CDR1 is SGHRS and CDR2 is YFSETQ. This CDR3 is 13 amino acids long. The CDR3 is CASSLEARYEQYF. Written as DNA, the CDR3 is TGCGCCAGCAGCTTGGAAGCTCGATACGAGCAGTACTTC.

The chain has TRBV27 and TRBJ2-3, with 11 bases that match TRBD2. The CDR3 runs to 15 residues. V dropped 4 bases and J dropped 5; count of bases not matched to a gene: 5. Per germline, CDR1 MNHEY and CDR2 SMNVEV (reference sequence). CDR3 sequence (DNA): TGTGCCAGCAGTTCGTGGCTAGCGGGGGGAGATACGCAGTATTTT. Protein sequence: CASSSWLAGGDTQYF.

This chain joins TRBV5-6 and TRBJ2-1, with a weak D call TRBD2 (6 bases). In germline, CDR1 is SGHDT, CDR2 YYEEEE. The CDR3 spans 14 residues. Trimming pared 3 bases from V and 9 bases from J, leaving 16 bases between. The chain's CDR3 is CASSSGGAGSEQFF. The CDR3 nucleotides are TGTGCCAGCAGCTCCGGCGGGGCCGGGAGTGAGCAGTTCTTC.

The chain combines TRBV20-1 with TRBJ2-7, with 8 bases aligning to TRBD1. The V segment lost 0 bases and the J segment 0 bases; nucleotides outside the gene matches: 7. CDR1 is DFQATT and CDR2 is SNEGSKA in the germline V gene (reference sequence). The CDR3 totals 16 residues. Here the CDR3 DNA reads TGCAGTGCTAGAGAAGTCTGGACAGGGAGCTCCTACGAGCAGTACTTC. Translating it yields CSAREVWTGSSYEQYF.

The chain combines TRBV2 with TRBJ2-3, with 8 nucleotides matching TRBD2. The CDR3 length is 15 residues. Germline V gene lookup returns CDR1 SNHLY and CDR2 FYNNEI. V shed 8 bases and J 5 bases; nucleotides not matched to a gene: 12. CDR3 coding DNA: TGTGCCAGCGGAGTCGGGAGGGGGAGTGGAGATACGCAGTATTTT. Protein product: CASGVGRGSGDTQYF.

The CDR3 reads CASSVQGGGETQYF. For the CDR3, the DNA is TGTGCCAGCAGCGTACAAGGGGGAGGGGAGACCCAGTACTTC. This chain links TRBV9 with TRBJ2-5, with D possibly TRBD2 on 7 matching bases. The germline V gene has CDR1 SGDLS and CDR2 YYNGEE. Trimming cost V 1 base and J 5 bases, with 12 bases left between them. The CDR3 has 14 residues.